The 9 T cell receptor beta chains presented below share a single source sample, sequenced in a study of blood T cell repertoires in COVID-19. Sequencing was performed with immunoSEQ multiplex PCR; in TCRdb, only in-frame clones are kept and a portion is missing. This table holds approximately 330,000 clones, about nine tenths found once. What was sequenced was PBMCs or T cells enriched from blood (not recorded which). These receptors came from a woman in her 30s who had recovered from COVID-19.

This chain joins TRBV7-9 and TRBJ1-1; the D gene is possibly TRBD1 (6 bases). CDR1 is SEHNR, CDR2 FQNEAQ, per germline (reference sequence). The CDR3 length is 14 residues. V was pared by 3 bases and J by 3 bases, with 11 bases between. The CDR3 sequence is CASSFQRGYTEAFF. For the CDR3, the DNA is TGTGCCAGCAGCTTCCAGAGGGGGTACACTGAAGCTTTCTTT.

This clone turned up a few times. The gene calls are TRBV28 and TRBJ1-3; 12 positions match TRBD1. Germline trimming cut 6 bases from V and 4 bases from J; bases unmatched to any gene: 19. Germline lookup yields CDR1 MDHEN and CDR2 SYDVKM. The CDR3 covers 20 residues. The CDR3, as DNA: TGTGCCAGCAGCTCAATTCCGGGACAGGGGGCCCTTTTCTCCGGAAACACCATATATTTT. This codes for CASSSIPGQGALFSGNTIYF.

This rearrangement joins TRBV27 to TRBJ2-7, with 10 bases aligning to TRBD1. Trimming at V came to 1 base and at J to 3 bases, leaving 6 bases not matched to a gene. Per the germline V gene, CDR1 is MNHEY and CDR2 is SMNVEV (reference sequence). The CDR3 length is 16 residues. CDR3 region: CASSLWGQGPNYEQYF. The DNA of the CDR3 is TGTGCCAGCAGTTTATGGGGACAGGGGCCCAACTACGAGCAGTACTTC.

This clone showed up just a few times. The CDR3, as DNA: TGTGCCATCAGTGAGTATCGTAAACCCCAGCATTTT. Translated, it gives CAISEYRKPQHF. This chain links TRBV10-3 with TRBJ1-5; D call uncertain. This CDR3 has 12 residues. From germline, CDR1 is ENHRY and CDR2 SYGVKD. V was cut by 1 base and J by 10 bases, with 8 bases left in between.

The rearrangement joins TRBV19 to TRBJ2-7; TRBD1 might be the D (6 bases). Trimming took 2 bases from V and 3 from J, leaving 14 bases between them. The CDR3 contains 15 residues. Germline V gene data show CDR1 as LNHDA and CDR2 as SQIVND (reference sequence). The DNA of the CDR3 is TGTGCCAGTAGTATACTACCGGGACAAGGCTACGAGCAGTACTTC. This encodes CASSILPGQGYEQYF.

V usage is TRBV5-4 and J usage is TRBJ2-7, with TRBD2 as a possible D gene (6 bases). The CDR3 contains 12 residues. The V gene's germline CDR1 is SGHNT and CDR2 YYREEE (reference sequence). The V end lost 4 bases, the J end lost 4 bases, and 9 bases lay between the germline ends. The CDR3 is CASSHSGYEQYF. The CDR3 DNA follows: TGTGCCAGCAGCCATAGCGGTTACGAGCAGTACTTC.

The rearrangement links TRBV19 to TRBJ2-3, with 9 bases lining up with TRBD2. This CDR3 region has 14 residues. Germline V gene sequence: CDR1 LNHDA, CDR2 SQIVND (reference sequence). The V and J ends lost 7 bases and 5 bases, in that order; junction bases with no gene match: 7. The CDR3 loop is CASKASGNVDTQYF. The CDR3 nucleotides read TGTGCCAGTAAAGCTAGCGGGAACGTAGATACGCAGTATTTT.

The gene calls are TRBV11-2 and TRBJ1-2; tentative D call: TRBD1 (6 bases). Germline V gene sequence: CDR1 SGHAT, CDR2 FQNNGV. This CDR3 spans 14 amino acids. Trimming took 2 bases from V and 7 from J, leaving 14 bases between them. The CDR3 DNA follows: TGTGCCAGCAGCTTATTCAACAGGGCGGTTGGCTACACCTTC. This encodes CASSLFNRAVGYTF.

The V call is TRBV7-2, the J call TRBJ2-7; D perhaps matches TRBD2 (5 bases). The CDR3 totals 14 residues. Trimming removed 5 bases from V and 1 base from J, with 12 bases in between. Germline V gene data show CDR1 as SGHTA and CDR2 as FQGNSA. For the CDR3, the DNA is TGTGCCAGCAGCCTAGGACTGCAATCCTACGAGCAGTACTTC. Its translation: CASSLGLQSYEQYF.